This T cell receptor (beta chain) was identified in a study of blood T cells in healthy people across ages. The CDR3 has 14 amino acids. CDR1 is ENHRY, CDR2 SYGVKD, per germline. The V end lost 0 bases, the J end lost 4 bases, and 9 bases lay between the germline ends. A second PCR, run for about 7 to 11 cycles, used a sample-barcoded 5' primer plus a J-beta primer mix. Each CDR3 protein is one row after TCRdb ran MiXCR on the 5' RACE reads. The sample carries 750,000 to 850,000 distinct CDR3 sequences, approximately 25% recorded once. This clonotype was counted between two and nine times. These data were also reused for a study on T cells of mothers and their children.

The rearrangement joins TRBV10-3 to TRBJ1-2, with TRBD1 as a possible D gene (6 bases). The sample was blood. The TCR was taken from a boy younger than 18 in good health. Written as DNA, the CDR3 is TGTGCCATCAGTGAGTCAGGGGGAGTCTATGGCTACACCTTC. This translates into CAISESGGVYGYTF.